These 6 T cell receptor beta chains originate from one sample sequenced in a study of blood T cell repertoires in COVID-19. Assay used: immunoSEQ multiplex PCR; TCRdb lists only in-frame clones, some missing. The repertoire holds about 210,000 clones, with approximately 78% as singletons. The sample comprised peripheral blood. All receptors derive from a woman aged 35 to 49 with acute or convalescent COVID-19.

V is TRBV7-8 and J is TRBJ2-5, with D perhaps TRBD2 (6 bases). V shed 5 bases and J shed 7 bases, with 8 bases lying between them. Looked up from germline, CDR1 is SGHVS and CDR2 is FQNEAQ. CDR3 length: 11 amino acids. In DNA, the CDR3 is TGTGCCAGCAGCCCCGGGGGGACCCAGTACTTC. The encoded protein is CASSPGGTQYF.

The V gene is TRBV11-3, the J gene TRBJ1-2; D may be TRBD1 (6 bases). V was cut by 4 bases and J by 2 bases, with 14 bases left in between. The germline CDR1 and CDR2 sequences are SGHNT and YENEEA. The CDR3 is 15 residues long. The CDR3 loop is CASSWAGAKNYGYTF. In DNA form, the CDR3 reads TGTGCCAGCAGCTGGGCAGGGGCTAAAAACTATGGCTACACCTTC.

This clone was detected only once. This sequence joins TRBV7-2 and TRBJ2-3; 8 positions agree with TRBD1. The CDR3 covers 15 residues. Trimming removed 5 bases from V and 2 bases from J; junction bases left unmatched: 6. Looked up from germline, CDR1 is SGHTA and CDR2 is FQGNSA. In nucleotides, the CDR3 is TGTGCCAGCAGCCTATACAGGGGGGACACAGATACGCAGTATTTT. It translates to CASSLYRGDTDTQYF.

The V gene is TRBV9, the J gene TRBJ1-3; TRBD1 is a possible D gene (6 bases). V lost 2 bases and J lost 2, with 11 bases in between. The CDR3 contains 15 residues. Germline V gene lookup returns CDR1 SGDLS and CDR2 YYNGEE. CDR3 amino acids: CASSVTGSPGNTIYF. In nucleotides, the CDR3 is TGTGCCAGCAGCGTCACAGGGTCCCCTGGAAACACCATATATTTT.

The CDR3 sequence is CASSLPLAGGTGDEQFF. In DNA form, the CDR3 reads TGCGCCAGCAGTTTACCCTTAGCGGGAGGGACTGGCGATGAGCAGTTCTTC. The gene calls are TRBV10-2 and TRBJ2-1; 11 bases line up with TRBD2. Germline CDR1 reads WSHSY; CDR2 reads SAAADI. There are 17 residues in the CDR3. Losses at the gene ends were 5 bases for V and 8 bases for J; bases not matched to a gene: 14.

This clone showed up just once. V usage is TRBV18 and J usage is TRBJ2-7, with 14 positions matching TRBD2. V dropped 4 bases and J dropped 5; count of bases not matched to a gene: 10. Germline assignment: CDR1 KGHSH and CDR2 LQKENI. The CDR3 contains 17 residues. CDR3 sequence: CASSRTGTSGSRDEQYF. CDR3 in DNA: TGTGCCAGCTCACGGACCGGGACTAGCGGGAGTCGGGACGAGCAGTACTTC.